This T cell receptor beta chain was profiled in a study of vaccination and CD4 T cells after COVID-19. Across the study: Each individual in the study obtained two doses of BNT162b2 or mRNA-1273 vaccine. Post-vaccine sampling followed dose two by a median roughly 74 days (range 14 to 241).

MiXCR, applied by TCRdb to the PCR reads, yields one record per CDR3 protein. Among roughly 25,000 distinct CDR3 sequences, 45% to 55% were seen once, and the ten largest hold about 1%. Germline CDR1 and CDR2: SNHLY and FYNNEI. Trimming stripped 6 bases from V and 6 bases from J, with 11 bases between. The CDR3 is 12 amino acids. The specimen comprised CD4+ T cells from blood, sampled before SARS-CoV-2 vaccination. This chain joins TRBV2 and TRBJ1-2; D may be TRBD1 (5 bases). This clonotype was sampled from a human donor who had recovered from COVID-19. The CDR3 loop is CASRGDGDGYTF. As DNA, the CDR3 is TGTGCCAGCAGGGGGGACGGCGATGGCTACACCTTC.